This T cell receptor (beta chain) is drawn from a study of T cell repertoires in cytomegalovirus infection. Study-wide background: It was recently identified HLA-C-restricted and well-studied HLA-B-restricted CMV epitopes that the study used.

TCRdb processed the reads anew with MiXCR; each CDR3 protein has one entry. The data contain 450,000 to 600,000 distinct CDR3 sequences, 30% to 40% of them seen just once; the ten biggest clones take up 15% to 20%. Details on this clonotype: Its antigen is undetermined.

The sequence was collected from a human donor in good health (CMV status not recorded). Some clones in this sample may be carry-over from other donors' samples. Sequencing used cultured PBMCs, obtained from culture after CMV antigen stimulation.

CDR3 region: CASSQDFQVHTEAFF. The CDR3 DNA sequence: TGCGCCAGCAGCCAAGACTTCCAGGTTCACACTGAAGCTTTCTTT. The chain has TRBV4-1 and TRBJ1-1; D remains unclear. V gave up 0 bases and J gave up 3 bases, with 11 bases separating them. Germline CDR1 MGHRA, CDR2 YSYEKL. This CDR3 comprises 15 residues.